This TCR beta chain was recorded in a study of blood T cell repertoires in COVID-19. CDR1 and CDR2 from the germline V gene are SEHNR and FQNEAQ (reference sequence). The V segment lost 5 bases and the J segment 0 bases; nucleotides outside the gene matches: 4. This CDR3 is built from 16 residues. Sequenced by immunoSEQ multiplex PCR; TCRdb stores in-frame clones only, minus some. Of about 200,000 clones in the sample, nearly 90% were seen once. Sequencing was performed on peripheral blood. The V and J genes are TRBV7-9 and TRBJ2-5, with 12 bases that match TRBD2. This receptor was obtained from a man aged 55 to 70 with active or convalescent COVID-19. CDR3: CASSHTSGGYQETQYF. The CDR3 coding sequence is TGTGCCAGCAGCCACACTAGCGGGGGGTACCAAGAGACCCAGTACTTC.